The clone carrying this TCR beta chain appeared many times. This specimen comes from a study of T cells after yellow fever vaccination. Each CDR3 protein gets one entry after TCRdb re-called the 5' RACE reads with MiXCR. The sample carries 350,000 to 450,000 distinct CDR3 sequences, more than 5.5% recorded once. The CDR3 has 16 residues. CDR1 and CDR2 from the germline V gene are MDHEN and SYDVKM. J was trimmed by 5 bases and V by 3 bases; bases with no gene match: 9. This specimen consisted of PBMCs, obtained 5 days after the yellow fever booster vaccination. The receptor was derived from a man aged 25-45 years who received the YFV17D yellow fever vaccine. The chain is built from TRBV28 and TRBJ2-5, with 10 bases fitting TRBD2. CDR3 sequence (DNA): TGTGCCAGCAGTTTTGCGTCTTCTAGCGGGAGTGAGACCCAGTACTTC. This codes for CASSFASSSGSETQYF.